Listed here is a single T cell receptor beta chain. This clonotype was observed a handful of times. This receptor's antigen is unknown. No qualities accompany the bases; no much larger clone lies one base away. The data stem from a study of T-cell memory formation after mild COVID-19 (dated by TCRdb to the early 2020s). Some background on the complete study: TCR sequence clusters from the two donors were largely donor specific. The cohort was made up of two young adult volunteers, one female and one male, who were previously healthy. In two donors, T-cell clones that expanded and contracted after mild COVID-19 were tracked by sequencing TCRalpha and TCRbeta repertoires over time. Broad study findings and their caveats: Contracting CD4+ clones appeared mostly in the CM and EM memory subsets, whereas CD8+ clones were enriched in EMRA. Some responding clones were detected in pre-infection memory, suggesting pre-existing cross-reactive memory T cells joined the SARS-CoV-2 response. Whether the second-wave clones peaking on day 37 were SARS-CoV-2 specific was not confirmed. The study covered only a couple of mild cases, and larger cohorts including severe cases with pre-infection samples were considered necessary. From day 15 to 85, contracting clones showed balanced CD4/CD8 phenotypes, whereas a second wave of clones that expanded from day 15 to 37 leaned towards CD4+.

PBMCs were isolated by Ficoll-Paque density gradient centrifugation. CDR1 and CDR2 are drawn from the germline V gene (reference sequence): SEHNR, FQNEAQ. Reading from cysteine to phenylalanine, the CDR3 counts 13 amino acids. Of all the DNA, just the CDR3 is kept, 39 bases in frame from base 1. V is cut by 5 bases and J by 0 bases, and the space between the germline ends is 7 bases. TCRdb lists the instrument as Illumina NovaSeq 6000. TCRalpha and TCRbeta cDNA libraries were built by 5'RACE with constant-segment primers, adding sample barcodes and unique molecular identifiers. Trizol reagent was used to extract RNA from every sample. Amplification of the libraries took two PCR steps, and the second step added a second sample barcode plus Illumina TruSeq adapters. Sequencing of libraries was performed on an Illumina NovaSeq with 2 x 150 bp paired-end reads. As for the authors' bioinformatics: Demultiplexing of reads and collapsing into UMI-guided consensus sequences were performed with migec v1.2.7. Using mixcr v2.1.11, UMI consensuses were aligned to TRA and TRB V and J templates and then assembled into clonotypes. Expanded or contracted clonotypes were those called significant by both edgeR and NoisET, with noise models trained on biological replicates. For edgeR calls, a false discovery rate-adjusted p below 0.01 and a log2 fold-change threshold of 1 were applied. PCA with hierarchical clustering of max-normalized trajectories of the 1000 most abundant clonotypes was used as exploratory dynamics analysis. Separately sequenced CD4+ and CD8+ repertoires were used to assign a CD4 or CD8 phenotype to each responding clone. Using fastp at Q25 and MiXCR, TCRdb reprocessed the public reads and kept productive beta chains. Every CDR3 protein is listed once, alongside the most common genes and DNA of its rows. The V and J calls follow TCRdb's processing rather than the paper's. The sample profile shows over 95,000 distinct CDR3 sequences; 22% of them were found once. The ten top clones hold 40% to 50% of the sample.

The sequencing sample was made of PBMCs or a T cell subset sorted from them (not recorded which). The chain is assembled from TRBV7-9 and TRBJ1-1; a confident D gene designation cannot be given. The clonotype originates from a man between 18 and 35 years old who had mild COVID-19 (a few samples of this study predate the infection). The sample titles of this study are shuffled in the database, so cell type and time point are left out; the donor was told from shared clones. The CDR3 amino acid sequence is: CASSGPVNTEAFF. In nucleotide form, the sequence is TGTGCCAGCAGCGGTCCAGTGAACACTGAAGCTTTCTTT.